This T cell receptor beta chain is from a study of early T cells in non-severe SARS-CoV-2 infection. Study-wide background: Bulk RNA from unsorted whole blood was sequenced; chains were unpaired.

CDR3 length: 13 residues. Germline assignment: CDR1 SGHTS and CDR2 YDEGEE. Trimming pared 0 bases from V and 3 bases from J, leaving 6 bases between. The protocol attached unique molecular identifiers to individual cDNA molecules. TCRdb reprocessed the 5' RACE reads with MiXCR, giving one entry per CDR3 protein. This sample has 85,000 to 100,000 distinct CDR3 sequences, with less than 15% found just once. This clonotype was counted at least ten times. Its antigen is currently unknown. Study-level findings and limits: Using VDJdb, the matching emphasized anti-spike CD8 responses while missing private and CD4 specificities.

The sample was whole blood. The sequence derives from an adult who was a healthcare worker with PCR-confirmed SARS-CoV-2 infection or an uninfected control (not recorded which). The J gene is TRBJ1-2, the V gene TRBV5-8; D uncertain. Written as DNA, the CDR3 is TGTGCCAGCAGCTTGGAGGCTGACTATGGCTACACCTTC. It yields the protein CASSLEADYGYTF.